Included here is one T cell receptor (beta chain) sequence, with context. Its antigen is unknown. The CDR3 runs 13 residues. The sample comes from a study of T cells expressing NK-cell markers. Study as a whole: Source material for TCR beta repertoires consisted of sorted CD3+CD56+NKG2C+, CD3+CD56+NKG2C- and CD3+CD56-NKG2C+ T cells. General study points: What remained unclear was the HCMV specificity of expanded NKG2C+ T cell clones.

For TCR beta, cDNA was produced by 5'RACE template switching with UMIs. After re-calling the 5' RACE reads, TCRdb lists one entry per CDR3 protein, DNA absent. This table lists fewer than 300,000 distinct CDR3 sequences. The genes are TRBV12-3 or TRBV12-4 and TRBJ2-7; TCRdb proposes TRBD1, but this gene call is untestable without DNA. Specimen: blood T cells: a sorted CD56 or NKG2C T cell subset, CD4+ or CD8+ T cells, or bulk PBMC T cells (not recorded which). The TCR sequence derives from a woman between 18 and 70 years old in good health. This chain's CDR3 is CASRRQGPYEQYF.